These T cell receptor beta chains were read from a single sample in a study of T cell repertoires in cytomegalovirus infection. These receptors have no known antigen. MiXCR, run by TCRdb on the reads, gives a single entry per CDR3 protein. In the table there are hundreds of thousands of distinct CDR3 sequences, about 30% of which are singletons. The material sequenced was cultured PBMCs, taken from culture after CMV antigen stimulation. The receptors were sampled from a human donor in good health (CMV status not recorded). Some clones in this sample may be carry-over from other donors' samples. Both conserved end residues are part of each CDR3. A D gene is named only where the DNA matches it firmly.

v_call: TRBV7-2
d_call: NA
cdr3_aa: CASSLDPPGSGNTIYF

v_call: TRBV11-2
d_call: NA
cdr3_aa: CASSPGATDGTEAFF

v_call: TRBV4-1
d_call: NA
cdr3_aa: CASSQDLGGGNTIYF

v_call: TRBV3-1
d_call: TRBD1
cdr3_aa: CASSQTWDRGQPQHF

v_call: TRBV6-5
d_call: TRBD2
cdr3_aa: CASRTRLASYNEQFF

v_call: TRBV7-2
d_call: TRBD1
cdr3_aa: CASSPPGGHTEAFF

v_call: TRBV6-2/TRBV6-3
d_call: NA
cdr3_aa: CASMPRGWSSYNEQFF

v_call: TRBV15
d_call: NA
cdr3_aa: CATSRDPSTDTQYF

v_call: TRBV6-2/TRBV6-3
d_call: TRBD2
cdr3_aa: CASSYLPWAGGGSDTQYF

v_call: TRBV7-2
d_call: NA
cdr3_aa: CASSASETQYF

v_call: TRBV7-1
d_call: NA
cdr3_aa: CASSPRRTQYF

v_call: TRBV19
d_call: NA
cdr3_aa: CASSIVPGKAYEQYF

v_call: TRBV28
d_call: NA
cdr3_aa: CASSSQDSNQETQYF

v_call: TRBV12-3/TRBV12-4
d_call: TRBD1
cdr3_aa: CASSPTGGTPLHF

v_call: TRBV7-2
d_call: TRBD1
cdr3_aa: CASMRDRGIYEQYF

v_call: TRBV2
d_call: NA
cdr3_aa: CASSAARGSYNEQFF

v_call: TRBV10-3
d_call: TRBD1
cdr3_aa: CATTPETGWEQYF

v_call: TRBV4-3
d_call: TRBD2
cdr3_aa: CASSRGMGGGFSGGRDTQYF

v_call: TRBV2
d_call: TRBD1
cdr3_aa: CASSDGTGEAYEQYF

v_call: TRBV7-8
d_call: NA
cdr3_aa: CASSLVTRGVTDTQYF

v_call: TRBV19
d_call: NA
cdr3_aa: CASSPDIQETQYF

v_call: TRBV6-5
d_call: NA
cdr3_aa: CASSYSRGGNTEAFF